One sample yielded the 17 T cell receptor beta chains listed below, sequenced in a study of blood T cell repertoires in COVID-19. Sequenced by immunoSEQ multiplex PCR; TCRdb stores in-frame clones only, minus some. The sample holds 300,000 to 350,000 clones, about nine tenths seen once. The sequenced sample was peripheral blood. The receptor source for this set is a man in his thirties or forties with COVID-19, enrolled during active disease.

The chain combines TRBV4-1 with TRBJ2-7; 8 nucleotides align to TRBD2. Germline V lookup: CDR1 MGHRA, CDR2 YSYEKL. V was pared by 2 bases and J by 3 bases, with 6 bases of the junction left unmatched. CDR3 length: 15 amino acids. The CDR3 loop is CASSQTGGGFYEQYF. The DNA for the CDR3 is TGCGCCAGCAGCCAAACCGGGGGGGGATTCTACGAGCAGTACTTC.

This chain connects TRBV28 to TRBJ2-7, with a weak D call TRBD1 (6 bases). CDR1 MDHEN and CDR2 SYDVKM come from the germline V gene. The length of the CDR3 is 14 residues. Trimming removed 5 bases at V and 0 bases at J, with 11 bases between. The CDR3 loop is CASSETGRSYEQYF. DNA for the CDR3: TGTGCCAGCAGTGAGACAGGCCGCTCCTACGAGCAGTACTTC.

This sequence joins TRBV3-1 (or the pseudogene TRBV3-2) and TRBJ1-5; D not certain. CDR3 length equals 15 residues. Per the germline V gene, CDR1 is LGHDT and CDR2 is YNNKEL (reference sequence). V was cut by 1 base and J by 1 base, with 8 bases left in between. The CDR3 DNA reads TGTGCCAGCAGCCAAGTTTCGGGGAGCAATCAGCCCCAGCATTTT. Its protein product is CASSQVSGSNQPQHF.

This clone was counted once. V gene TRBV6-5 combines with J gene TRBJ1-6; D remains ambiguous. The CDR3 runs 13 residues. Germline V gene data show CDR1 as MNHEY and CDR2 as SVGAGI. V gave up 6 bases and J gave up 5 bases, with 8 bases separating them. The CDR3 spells CASSPGNNSPLHF. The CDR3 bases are TGTGCCAGCAGCCCCGGGAATAATTCACCCCTCCACTTT.

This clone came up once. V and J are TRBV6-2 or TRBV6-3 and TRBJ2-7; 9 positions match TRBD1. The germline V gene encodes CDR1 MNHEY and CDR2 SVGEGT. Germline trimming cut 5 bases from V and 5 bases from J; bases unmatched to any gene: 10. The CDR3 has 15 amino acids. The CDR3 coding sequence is TGTGCCAGCAGTCTATATGGGACAGGGAAGAACGAGCAGTACTTC. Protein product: CASSLYGTGKNEQYF.

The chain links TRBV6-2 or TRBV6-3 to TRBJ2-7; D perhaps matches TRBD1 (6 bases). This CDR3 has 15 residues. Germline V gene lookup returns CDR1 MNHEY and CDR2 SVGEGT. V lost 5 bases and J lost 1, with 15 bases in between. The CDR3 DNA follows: TGTGCCAGCAGTCGCTCCGGACAGCTTTCCTACGAGCAGTACTTC. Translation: CASSRSGQLSYEQYF.

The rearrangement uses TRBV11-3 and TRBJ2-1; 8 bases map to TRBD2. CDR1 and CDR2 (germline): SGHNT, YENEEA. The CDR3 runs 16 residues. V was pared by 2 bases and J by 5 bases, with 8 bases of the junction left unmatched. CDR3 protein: CASSLTPAGVHNEQFF. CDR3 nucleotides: TGTGCCAGCAGCTTAACTCCAGCGGGAGTACACAATGAGCAGTTCTTC.

The CDR3: CASRRSPGQTEKLFF. The CDR3 nucleotides are TGTGCCAGCAGACGATCACCGGGACAGACAGAAAAACTGTTTTTT. The rearrangement uses TRBV7-2 and TRBJ1-4; TRBD1 agrees at 7 bases. The CDR3 sequence is 15 residues long. Trimming cost V 6 bases and J 8 bases; bases outside gene matches: 12. Germline V CDR1 and CDR2: SGHTA, FQGNSA.

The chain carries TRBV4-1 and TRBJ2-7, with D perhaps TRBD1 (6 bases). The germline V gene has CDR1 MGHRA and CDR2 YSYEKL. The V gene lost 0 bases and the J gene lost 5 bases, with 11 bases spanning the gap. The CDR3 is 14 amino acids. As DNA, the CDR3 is TGCGCCAGCAGCCAAGATGGGGGCAGGGACGAGCAGTACTTC. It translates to CASSQDGGRDEQYF.

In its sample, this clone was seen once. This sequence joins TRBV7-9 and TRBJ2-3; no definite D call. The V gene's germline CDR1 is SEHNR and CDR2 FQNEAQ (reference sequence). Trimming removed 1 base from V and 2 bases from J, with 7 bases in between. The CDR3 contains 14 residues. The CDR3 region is CASSLGQNTDTQYF. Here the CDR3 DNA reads TGTGCCAGCAGCTTAGGCCAGAACACAGATACGCAGTATTTT.

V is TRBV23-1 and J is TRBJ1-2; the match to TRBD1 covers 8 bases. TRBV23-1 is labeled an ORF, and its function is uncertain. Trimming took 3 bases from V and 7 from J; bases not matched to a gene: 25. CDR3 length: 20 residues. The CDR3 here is CASSHLASLPRDRSVPGYTF. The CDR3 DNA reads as TGCGCCAGCAGTCATTTGGCAAGCCTACCCCGGGACAGGAGTGTACCTGGCTACACCTTC.

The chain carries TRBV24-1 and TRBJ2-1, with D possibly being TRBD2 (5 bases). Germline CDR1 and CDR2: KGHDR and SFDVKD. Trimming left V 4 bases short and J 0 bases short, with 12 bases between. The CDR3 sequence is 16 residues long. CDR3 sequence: CATSDAGVSSYNEQFF. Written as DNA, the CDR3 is TGTGCCACCAGTGACGCCGGGGTTAGCTCCTACAATGAGCAGTTCTTC.

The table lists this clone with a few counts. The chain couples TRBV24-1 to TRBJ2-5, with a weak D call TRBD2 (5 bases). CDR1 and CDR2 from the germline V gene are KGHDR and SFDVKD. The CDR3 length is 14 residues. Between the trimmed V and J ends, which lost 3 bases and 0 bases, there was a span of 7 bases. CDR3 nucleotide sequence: TGTGCCACCAGTGATCCGGGGAACCAAGAGACCCAGTACTTC. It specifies CATSDPGNQETQYF.

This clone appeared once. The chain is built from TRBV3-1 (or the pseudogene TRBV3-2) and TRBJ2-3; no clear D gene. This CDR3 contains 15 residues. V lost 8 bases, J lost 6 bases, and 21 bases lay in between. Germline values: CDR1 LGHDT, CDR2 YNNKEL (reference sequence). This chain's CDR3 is CASPPRSYPPDTQYF. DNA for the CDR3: TGTGCCAGCCCCCCGAGGTCCTACCCCCCGGATACGCAGTATTTT.

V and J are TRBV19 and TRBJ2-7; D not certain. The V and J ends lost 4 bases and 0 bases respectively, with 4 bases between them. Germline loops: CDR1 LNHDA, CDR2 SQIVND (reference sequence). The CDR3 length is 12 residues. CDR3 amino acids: CASSRSSYEQYF. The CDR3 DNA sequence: TGTGCCAGTAGTAGGAGCTCCTACGAGCAGTACTTC. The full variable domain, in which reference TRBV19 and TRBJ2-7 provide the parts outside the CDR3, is DGGITQSPKYLFRKEGQNVTLSCEQNLNHDAMYWYRQDPGQGLRLIYYSQIVNDFQKGDIAEGYSVSREKKESFPLTVTSAQKNPTAFYLCASSRSSYEQYFGPGTRLTVT.

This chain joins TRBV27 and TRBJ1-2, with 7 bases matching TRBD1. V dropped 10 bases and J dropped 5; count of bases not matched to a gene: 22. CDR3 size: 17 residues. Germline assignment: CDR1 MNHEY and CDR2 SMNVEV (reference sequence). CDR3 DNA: TGTGCCACCTCTCAGGTGGGCCCCGAGGGGGCGGGGTATGGCTACACCTTC. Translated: CATSQVGPEGAGYGYTF.

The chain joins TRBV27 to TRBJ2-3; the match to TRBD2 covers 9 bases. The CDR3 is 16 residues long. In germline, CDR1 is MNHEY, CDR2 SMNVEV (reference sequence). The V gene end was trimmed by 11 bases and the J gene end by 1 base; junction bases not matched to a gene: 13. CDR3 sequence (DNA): TGTGCCTCATCCTCGAGAGCGGGGGGCCGCACAGATACGCAGTATTTT. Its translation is CASSSRAGGRTDTQYF.